The present entry profiles one T cell receptor beta chain with its context. Profiling relied on immunoSEQ multiplex PCR, and the TCRdb table lists in-frame clones only, not all of them. The sample gives 55,000 to 75,000 clones, 65% to 90% of which show up once; roughly 0.75% is in the top ten. Germline V CDR1 and CDR2: LNHDA, SQIVND (reference sequence). This CDR3 is built from 14 residues. Losses at the gene ends were 6 bases for V and 5 bases for J; bases not matched to a gene: 5. This sample is part of a study of OX40 agonist ivuxolimab in advanced cancers. Study-level background: One patient with hepatocellular carcinoma and two with cutaneous melanoma, three in all, had partial responses.

This sample comprised CD4+ or CD8+ T cells sorted from blood, obtained in a trial of the OX40 agonist ivuxolimab. The TCR originated in an adult with an advanced solid tumor such as melanoma, head and neck, liver or kidney cancer. The chain uses TRBV19 and TRBJ2-5; 11 bases agree with TRBD2. The CDR3, as DNA: TGTGCCAGTAGAAGCGGGACTAGCGGCGAGACCCAGTACTTC. Amino acid sequence: CASRSGTSGETQYF.